This TCR beta chain was captured in a study of PD-L1 blockade in urothelial cancer. For the study at large: Anywhere from 0 to 3 prior chemotherapy regimens had been received by patients. The researchers analyzed blood 3 weeks (second dose) and 6 weeks after treatment start. Study results and limitations: Sub-median blood TCR clonality before treatment predicted longer survival.

Templates that were synthetic TCR analogs were spiked into each PCR. Profiled with immunoSEQ multiplex PCR; TCRdb holds only in-frame clones, not every one. Among roughly 100,000 clones listed, less than 90% were seen once. Germline assignment: CDR1 LNHDA and CDR2 SQIVND (reference sequence). V was shortened by 1 base and J by 2 bases, with 6 bases between the two germline ends. The CDR3 extends over 13 amino acids. In regard to this clone: Its antigen is not known. This sample includes further DNA sequences coding for the same CDR3.

The time point: peripheral blood 6 weeks after treatment start. The sequencing here drew on PBMCs, taken around atezolizumab (anti-PD-L1) treatment. V is TRBV19 and J is TRBJ2-7; TRBD2 might be the D (6 bases). This clonotype originated in an older man with urothelial cancer. The CDR3: CASSIGGAYEQYF. The DNA of the CDR3 is TGTGCCAGTAGTATAGGCGGGGCCTACGAGCAGTACTTC.